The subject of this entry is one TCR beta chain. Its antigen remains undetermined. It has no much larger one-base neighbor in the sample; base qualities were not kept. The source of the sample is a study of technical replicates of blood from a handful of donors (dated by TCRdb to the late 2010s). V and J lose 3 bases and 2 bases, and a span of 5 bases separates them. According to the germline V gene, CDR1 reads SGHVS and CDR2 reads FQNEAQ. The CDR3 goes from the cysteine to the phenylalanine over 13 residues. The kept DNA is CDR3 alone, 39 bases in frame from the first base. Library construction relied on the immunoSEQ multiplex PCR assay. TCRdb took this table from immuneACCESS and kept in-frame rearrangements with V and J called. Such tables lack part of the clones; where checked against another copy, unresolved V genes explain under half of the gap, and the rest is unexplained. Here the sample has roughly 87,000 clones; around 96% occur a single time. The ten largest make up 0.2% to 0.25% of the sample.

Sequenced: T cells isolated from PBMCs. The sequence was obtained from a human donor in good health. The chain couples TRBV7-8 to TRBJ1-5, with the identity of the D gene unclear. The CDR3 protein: CASSFGGNQPQHF. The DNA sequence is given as TGTGCCAGCAGCTTCGGGGGCAATCAGCCCCAGCATTTT.